The clone carrying this TCR beta chain was seen once. The same CDR3 is also encoded by other DNA sequences in this sample. Authors' data handling: The authors estimated nucleated cell counts from reference gene primer amplification. TCRdb keeps only in-frame clones here, not all; method: immunoSEQ multiplex PCR. The DNA gave D and trimming, while V, J and clone size come from that table. The sample yields 300,000 to 400,000 clones, approximately 90% seen once. This record comes from a study of blood T cell repertoires in COVID-19. In the study overall: COVID-19 samples from acute and convalescent phases originated in the United States, Italy and Spain. T cells, B-cell-depleted T cells, or PBMCs provided the cDNA or gDNA that served as material.

CDR1 and CDR2 from the germline V gene are MNHEY and SVGAGI. The CDR3 extends over 14 amino acids. V gave up 9 bases and J gave up 0 bases, with 9 bases separating them. The receptor comes from a woman aged 25 to 39 with COVID-19, enrolled during active disease. Sequencing was performed on peripheral blood. The V gene is TRBV6-5, the J gene TRBJ1-6; D unclear. The CDR3 coding sequence is TGTGCCAGTAGGAGGAGCTCCTATAATTCACCCCTCCACTTT. It specifies CASRRSSYNSPLHF.